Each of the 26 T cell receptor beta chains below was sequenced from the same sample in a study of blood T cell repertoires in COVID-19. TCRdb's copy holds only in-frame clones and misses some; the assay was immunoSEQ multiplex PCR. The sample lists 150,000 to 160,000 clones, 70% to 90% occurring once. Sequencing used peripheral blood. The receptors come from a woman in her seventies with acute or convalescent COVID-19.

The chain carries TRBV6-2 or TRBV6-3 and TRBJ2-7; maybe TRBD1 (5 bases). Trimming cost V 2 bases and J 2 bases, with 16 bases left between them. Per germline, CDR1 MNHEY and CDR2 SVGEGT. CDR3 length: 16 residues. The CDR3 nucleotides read TGTGCCAGCAGTTACGCAGGGTTCCGCCCCCCCTACGAGCAGTACTTC. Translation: CASSYAGFRPPYEQYF.

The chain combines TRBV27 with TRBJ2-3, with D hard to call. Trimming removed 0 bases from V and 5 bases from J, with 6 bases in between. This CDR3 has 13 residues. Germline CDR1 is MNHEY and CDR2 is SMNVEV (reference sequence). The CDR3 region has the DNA TGTGCCAGCAGTTTATCGCCAGGAGATACGCAGTATTTT. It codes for CASSLSPGDTQYF.

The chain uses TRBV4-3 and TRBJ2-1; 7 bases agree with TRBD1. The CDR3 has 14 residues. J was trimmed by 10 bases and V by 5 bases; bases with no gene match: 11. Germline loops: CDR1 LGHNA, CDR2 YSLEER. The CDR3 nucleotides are TGCGCCAGCAGCGAAACCCGAATGGGACAGGAGCAGTTCTTC. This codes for CASSETRMGQEQFF.

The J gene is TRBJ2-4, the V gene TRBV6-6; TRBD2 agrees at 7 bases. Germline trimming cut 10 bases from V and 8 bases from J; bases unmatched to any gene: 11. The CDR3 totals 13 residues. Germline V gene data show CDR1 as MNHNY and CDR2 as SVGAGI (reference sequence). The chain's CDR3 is CATLSPGRDIQYF. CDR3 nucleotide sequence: TGTGCCACTCTAAGTCCGGGGAGGGACATTCAGTACTTC.

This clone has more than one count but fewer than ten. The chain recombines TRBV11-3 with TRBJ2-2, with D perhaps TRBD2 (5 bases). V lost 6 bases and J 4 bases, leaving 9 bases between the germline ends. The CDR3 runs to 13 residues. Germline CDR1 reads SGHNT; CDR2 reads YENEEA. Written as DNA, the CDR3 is TGTGCCAGCAGTGAAGGGAGCACCGGGGAGCTGTTTTTT. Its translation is CASSEGSTGELFF.

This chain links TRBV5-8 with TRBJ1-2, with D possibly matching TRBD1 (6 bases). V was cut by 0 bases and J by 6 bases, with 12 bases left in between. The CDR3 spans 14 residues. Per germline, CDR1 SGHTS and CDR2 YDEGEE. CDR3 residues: CASSLVGGLNGYTF. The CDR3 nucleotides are TGTGCCAGCAGCTTGGTCGGGGGGCTTAATGGCTACACCTTC.

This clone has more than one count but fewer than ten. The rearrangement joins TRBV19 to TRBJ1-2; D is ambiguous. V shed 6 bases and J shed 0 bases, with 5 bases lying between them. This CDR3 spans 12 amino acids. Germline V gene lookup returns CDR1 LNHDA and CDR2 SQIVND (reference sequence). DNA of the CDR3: TGTGCCAGTAGCCGGGCTAACTATGGCTACACCTTC. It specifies CASSRANYGYTF. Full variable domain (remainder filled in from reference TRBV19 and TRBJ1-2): DGGITQSPKYLFRKEGQNVTLSCEQNLNHDAMYWYRQDPGQGLRLIYYSQIVNDFQKGDIAEGYSVSREKKESFPLTVTSAQKNPTAFYLCASSRANYGYTFGSGTRLTVV.

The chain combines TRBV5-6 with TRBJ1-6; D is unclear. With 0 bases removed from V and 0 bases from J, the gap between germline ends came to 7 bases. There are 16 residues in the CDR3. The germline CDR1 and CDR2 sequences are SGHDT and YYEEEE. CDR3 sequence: CASSLVAGSYNSPLHF. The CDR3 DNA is TGTGCCAGCAGCTTGGTGGCGGGCTCCTATAATTCACCCCTCCACTTT.

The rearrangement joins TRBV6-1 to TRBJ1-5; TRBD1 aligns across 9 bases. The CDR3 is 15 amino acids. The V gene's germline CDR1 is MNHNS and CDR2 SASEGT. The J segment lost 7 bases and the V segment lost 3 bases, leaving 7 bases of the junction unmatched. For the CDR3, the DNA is TGTGCCAGCAGTGATTACAGGGGGCAGGGCCAGCCCCAGCATTTT. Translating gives CASSDYRGQGQPQHF.

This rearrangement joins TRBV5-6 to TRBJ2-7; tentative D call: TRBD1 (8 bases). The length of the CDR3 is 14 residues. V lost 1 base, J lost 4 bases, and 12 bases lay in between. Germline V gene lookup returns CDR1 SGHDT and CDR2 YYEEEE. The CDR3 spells CASSLTGGGYEQYF. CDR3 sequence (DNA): TGTGCCAGCAGCTTGACAGGGGGAGGGTACGAGCAGTACTTC.

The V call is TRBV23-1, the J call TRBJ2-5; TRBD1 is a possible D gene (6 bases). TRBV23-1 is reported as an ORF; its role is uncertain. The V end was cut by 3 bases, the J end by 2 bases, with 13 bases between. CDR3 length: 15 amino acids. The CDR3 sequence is CASSHLTDRQETQYF. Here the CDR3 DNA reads TGCGCCAGCAGTCACCTCACAGACAGGCAAGAGACCCAGTACTTC.

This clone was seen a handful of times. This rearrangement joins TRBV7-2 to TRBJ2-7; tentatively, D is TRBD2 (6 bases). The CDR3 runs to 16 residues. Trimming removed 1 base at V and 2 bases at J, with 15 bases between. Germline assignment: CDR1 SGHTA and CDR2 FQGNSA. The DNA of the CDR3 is TGTGCCAGCAGCTTAGTAGCAAACGGGGGACCCTACGAGCAGTACTTC. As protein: CASSLVANGGPYEQYF.

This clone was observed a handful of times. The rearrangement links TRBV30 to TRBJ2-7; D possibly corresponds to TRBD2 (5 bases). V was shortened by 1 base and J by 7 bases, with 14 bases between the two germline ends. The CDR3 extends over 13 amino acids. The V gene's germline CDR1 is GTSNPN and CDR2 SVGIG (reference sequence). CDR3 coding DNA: TGTGCCTGGAGTGCCATTCCGTCGGGGGAGCAGTACTTC. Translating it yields CAWSAIPSGEQYF.

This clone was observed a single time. The CDR3 protein is CASSPLNGQGMYGYTF. CDR3 nucleotide sequence: TGTGCCAGCAGTCCGCTTAATGGACAGGGAATGTATGGCTACACCTTC. The gene calls are TRBV27 and TRBJ1-2, with 8 bases lining up with TRBD1. Trimming removed 5 bases from V and 5 bases from J; junction bases left unmatched: 13. CDR3 size: 16 residues. Germline V CDR1 and CDR2: MNHEY, SMNVEV (reference sequence).

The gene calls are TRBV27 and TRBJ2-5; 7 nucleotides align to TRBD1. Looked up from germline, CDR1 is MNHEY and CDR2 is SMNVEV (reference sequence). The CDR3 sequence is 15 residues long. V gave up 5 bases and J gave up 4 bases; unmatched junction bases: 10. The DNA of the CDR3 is TGTGCCAGCAGTACACGGGACAGTTTCCGAGAGACCCAGTACTTC. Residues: CASSTRDSFRETQYF.

In nucleotides, the CDR3 is TGTGCCACCAGTGGGTCGACAGGGACGGGCTACACCTTC. It is translated as CATSGSTGTGYTF. The rearrangement uses TRBV24-1 and TRBJ1-2; 7 bases match TRBD1. Germline CDR1 KGHDR, CDR2 SFDVKD. The V segment lost 5 bases and the J segment 8 bases; nucleotides outside the gene matches: 7. The CDR3 is 13 amino acids.

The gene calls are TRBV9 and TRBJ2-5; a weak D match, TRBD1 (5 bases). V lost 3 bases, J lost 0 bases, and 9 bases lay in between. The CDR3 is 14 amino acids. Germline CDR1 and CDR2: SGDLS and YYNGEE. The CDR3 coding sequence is TGTGCCAGCAGCGGTACAGGCTACCAAGAGACCCAGTACTTC. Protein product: CASSGTGYQETQYF.

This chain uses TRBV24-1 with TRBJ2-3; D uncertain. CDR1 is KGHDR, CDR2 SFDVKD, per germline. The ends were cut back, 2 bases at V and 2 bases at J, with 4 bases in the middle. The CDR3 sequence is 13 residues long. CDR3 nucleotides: TGTGCCACCAGTGATTACTACACAGATACGCAGTATTTT. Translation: CATSDYYTDTQYF.

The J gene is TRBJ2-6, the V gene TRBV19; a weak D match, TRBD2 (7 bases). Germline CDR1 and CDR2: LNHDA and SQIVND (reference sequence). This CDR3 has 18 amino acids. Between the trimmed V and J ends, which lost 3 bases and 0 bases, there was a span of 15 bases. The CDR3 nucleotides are TGTGCCAGTAGTATTCGGGGGGCTCTAACCTCTGGGGCCAACGTCCTGACTTTC. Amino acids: CASSIRGALTSGANVLTF.

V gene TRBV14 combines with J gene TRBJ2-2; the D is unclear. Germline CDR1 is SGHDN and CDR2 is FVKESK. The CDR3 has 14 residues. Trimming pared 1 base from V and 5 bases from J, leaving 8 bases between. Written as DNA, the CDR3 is TGTGCCAGCAGCCAAGTCCCGGGTACCGGGGAGCTGTTTTTT. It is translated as CASSQVPGTGELFF.

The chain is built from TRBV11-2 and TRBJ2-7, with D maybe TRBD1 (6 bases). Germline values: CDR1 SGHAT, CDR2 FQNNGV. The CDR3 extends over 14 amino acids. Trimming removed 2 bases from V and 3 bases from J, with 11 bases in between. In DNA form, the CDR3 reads TGTGCCAGCAGCTTAATGGGACAAATCTACGAGCAGTACTTC. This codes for CASSLMGQIYEQYF.

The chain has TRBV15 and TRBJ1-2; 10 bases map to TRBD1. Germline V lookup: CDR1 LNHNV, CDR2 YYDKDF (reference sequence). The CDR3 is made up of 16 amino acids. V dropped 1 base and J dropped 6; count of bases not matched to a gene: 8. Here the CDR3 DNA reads TGTGCCACCAGCAGAGGGAACGGACAGGGGGAAGATGGCTACACCTTC. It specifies CATSRGNGQGEDGYTF.

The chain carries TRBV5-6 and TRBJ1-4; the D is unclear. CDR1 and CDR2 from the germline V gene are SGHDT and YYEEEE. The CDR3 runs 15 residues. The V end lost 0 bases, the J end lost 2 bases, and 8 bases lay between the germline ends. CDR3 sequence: CASSLALRTNEKLFF. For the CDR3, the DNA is TGTGCCAGCAGCTTGGCCTTGAGGACTAATGAAAAACTGTTTTTT. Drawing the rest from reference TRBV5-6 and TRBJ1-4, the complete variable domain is DAGVTQSPTHLIKTRGQQVTLRCSPKSGHDTVSWYQQALGQGPQFIFQYYEEEERQRGNFPDRFSGHQFPNYSSELNVNALLLGDSALYLCASSLALRTNEKLFFGSGTQLSVL.

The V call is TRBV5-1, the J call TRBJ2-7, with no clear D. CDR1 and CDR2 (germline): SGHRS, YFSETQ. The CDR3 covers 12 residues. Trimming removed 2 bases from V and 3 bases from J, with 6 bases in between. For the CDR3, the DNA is TGCGCCAGCAGCTTAAACGGCTACGAGCAGTACTTC. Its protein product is CASSLNGYEQYF.

The CDR3, as DNA: TGTGCCAGCCGACAGGCGGGGGTCTACGAGCAGTACTTC. Its protein product is CASRQAGVYEQYF. The rearrangement links TRBV12-3 or TRBV12-4 to TRBJ2-7, with D maybe TRBD2 (7 bases). V lost 8 bases and J lost 3, with 14 bases in between. The CDR3 sequence is 13 residues long.

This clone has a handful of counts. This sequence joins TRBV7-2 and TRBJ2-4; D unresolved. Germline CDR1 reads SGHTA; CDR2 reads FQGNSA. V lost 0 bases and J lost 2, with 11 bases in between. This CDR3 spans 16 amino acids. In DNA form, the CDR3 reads TGTGCCAGCAGCTTAGCCTTAACGAGCTCCAAAAACATTCAGTACTTC. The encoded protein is CASSLALTSSKNIQYF.